This TCR beta chain came from a study of cytomegalovirus exposure and HLA in healthy donors. The study ran its PCR with 60 Vbeta and 13 Jbeta primers. TCRdb's table, derived via immunoSEQ multiplex PCR, lists solely in-frame clones and lacks some. The sample's table shows about 170,000 clones. Germline CDR1 and CDR2: SGHRS and YFSETQ. V gave up 0 bases and J gave up 2 bases; unmatched junction bases: 8. This CDR3 region has 17 residues. Sequenced material: PBMCs. The TCR sequence derives from a woman between 55 and 75 years old in good health and CMV-seronegative. J is TRBJ2-5 and V is TRBV5-1, with TRBD1 matching over 9 bases. Written as DNA, the CDR3 is TGCGCCAGCAGCTTGGTTGGGACAGGGATATCACAAGAGACCCAGTACTTC. Translation: CASSLVGTGISQETQYF.